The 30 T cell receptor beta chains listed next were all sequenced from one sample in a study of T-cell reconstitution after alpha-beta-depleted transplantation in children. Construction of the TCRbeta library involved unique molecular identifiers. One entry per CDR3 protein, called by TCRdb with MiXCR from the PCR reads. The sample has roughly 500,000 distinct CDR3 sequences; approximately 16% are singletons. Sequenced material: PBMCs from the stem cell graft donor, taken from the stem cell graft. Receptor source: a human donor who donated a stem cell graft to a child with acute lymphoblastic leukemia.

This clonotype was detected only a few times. The CDR3 is CASRDLTYEQYF. In DNA, the CDR3 is TGTGCCAGCCGGGACCTGACCTACGAGCAGTACTTC. The chain combines TRBV2 with TRBJ2-7; D is perhaps TRBD1 or TRBD2 (5 bases each). Germline V gene sequence: CDR1 SNHLY, CDR2 FYNNEI. The V and J ends lost 8 bases and 2 bases respectively, with 10 bases between them. There are 12 residues in the CDR3.

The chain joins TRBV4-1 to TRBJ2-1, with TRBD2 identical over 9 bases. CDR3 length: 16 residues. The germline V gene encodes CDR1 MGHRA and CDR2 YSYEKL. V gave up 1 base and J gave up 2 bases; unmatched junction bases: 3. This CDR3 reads CASSQGVAGAYNEQFF. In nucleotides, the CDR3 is TGCGCCAGCAGCCAAGGTGTAGCGGGAGCCTACAATGAGCAGTTCTTC.

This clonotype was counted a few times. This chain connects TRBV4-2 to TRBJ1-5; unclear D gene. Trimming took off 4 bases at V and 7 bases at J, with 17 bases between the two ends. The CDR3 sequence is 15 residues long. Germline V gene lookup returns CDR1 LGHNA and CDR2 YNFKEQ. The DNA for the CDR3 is TGTGCCAGCAGCCCCCTAGAGCTCGATGGGCAGCCCCAGCATTTT. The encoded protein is CASSPLELDGQPQHF.

CDR3 nucleotide sequence: TGTGCCAGTGCCTTATTCCTCAACTATGGCTACACCTTC. Its protein product is CASALFLNYGYTF. V usage is TRBV27 and J usage is TRBJ1-2, with D unclear. Trimming shortened V by 9 bases and J by 2 bases, and 13 bases separated the two germline ends. Germline V CDR1 and CDR2: MNHEY, SMNVEV (reference sequence). The CDR3 extends over 13 amino acids.

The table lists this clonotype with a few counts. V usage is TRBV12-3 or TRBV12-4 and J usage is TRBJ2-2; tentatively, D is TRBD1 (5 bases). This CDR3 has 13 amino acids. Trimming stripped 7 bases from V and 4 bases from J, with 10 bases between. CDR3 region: CASTPQGTGELFF. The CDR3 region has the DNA TGTGCCAGCACCCCCCAGGGCACCGGGGAGCTGTTTTTT.

CDR3 DNA: TGTGCCAGCAGCGTAGATGCAATCTTGTACAATGAGCAGTTCTTC. Translating it yields CASSVDAILYNEQFF. The rearrangement links TRBV9 to TRBJ2-1; unclear D gene. V was clipped by 0 bases and J by 4 bases, with 11 bases between them. The CDR3 is 15 residues long. CDR1 is SGDLS and CDR2 is YYNGEE in the germline V gene.

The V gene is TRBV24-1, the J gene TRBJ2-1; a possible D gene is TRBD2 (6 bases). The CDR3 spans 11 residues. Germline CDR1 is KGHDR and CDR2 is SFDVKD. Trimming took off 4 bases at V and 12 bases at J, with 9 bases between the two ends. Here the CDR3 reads CATSEAGLQFF. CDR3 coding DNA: TGTGCCACCAGTGAAGCGGGTTTGCAGTTCTTC.

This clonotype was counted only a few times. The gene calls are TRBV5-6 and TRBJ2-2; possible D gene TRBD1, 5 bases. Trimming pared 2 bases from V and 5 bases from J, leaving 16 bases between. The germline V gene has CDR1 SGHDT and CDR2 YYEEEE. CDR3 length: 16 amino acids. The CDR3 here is CASSFTGRGETGELFF. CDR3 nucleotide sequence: TGTGCCAGCAGCTTCACAGGTCGCGGAGAGACCGGGGAGCTGTTTTTT.

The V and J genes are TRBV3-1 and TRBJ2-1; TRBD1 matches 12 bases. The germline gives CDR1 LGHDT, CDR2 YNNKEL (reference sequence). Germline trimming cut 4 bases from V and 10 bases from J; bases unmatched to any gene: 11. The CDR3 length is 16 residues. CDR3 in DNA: TGTGCCAGCAGCCGACTCTTGGGACAGGGGGCGCGGGAGCAGTTCTTC. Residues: CASSRLLGQGAREQFF.

The CDR3 DNA follows: TGTGCCAGCAGCTTAGAACCGGAGTTCAGGGCATTCTACACTGAAGCTTTCTTT. Protein: CASSLEPEFRAFYTEAFF. The V and J genes are TRBV11-2 and TRBJ1-1, with a weak D call TRBD1 (5 bases). Trimming took off 0 bases at V and 3 bases at J, with 20 bases between the two ends. CDR1 SGHAT and CDR2 FQNNGV come from the germline V gene. The CDR3 consists of 18 residues.

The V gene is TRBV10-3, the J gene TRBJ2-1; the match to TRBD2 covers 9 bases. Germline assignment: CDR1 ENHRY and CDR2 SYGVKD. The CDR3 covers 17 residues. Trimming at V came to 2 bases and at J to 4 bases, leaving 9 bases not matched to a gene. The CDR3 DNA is TGTGCCATCAGTGAGCCCCCCCTAGCGGGAAGGTACAATGAGCAGTTCTTC. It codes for CAISEPPLAGRYNEQFF.

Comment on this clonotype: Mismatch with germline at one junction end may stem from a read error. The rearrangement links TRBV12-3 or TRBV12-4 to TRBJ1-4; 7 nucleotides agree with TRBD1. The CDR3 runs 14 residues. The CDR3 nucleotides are TGTGCCAGCAGATTAGACAGGGTTAATGAAAAACTGTTTTTT. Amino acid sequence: CASRLDRVNEKLFF.

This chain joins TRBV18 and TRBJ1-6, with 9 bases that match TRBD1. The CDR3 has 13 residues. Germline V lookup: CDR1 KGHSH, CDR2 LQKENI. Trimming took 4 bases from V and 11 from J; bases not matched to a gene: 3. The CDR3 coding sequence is TGTGCCAGCTCACGGGACAGGGCCGCACCCCTCCACTTT. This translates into CASSRDRAAPLHF. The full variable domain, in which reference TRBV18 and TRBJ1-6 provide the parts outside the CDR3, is NAGVMQNPRHLVRRRGQEARLRCSPMKGHSHVYWYRQLPEEGLKFMVYLQKENIIDESGMPKERFSAEFPKEGPSILRIQQVVRGDSAAYFCASSRDRAAPLHFGNGTRLTVT.

CDR3 sequence reads: CASSDGTVGNEKLFF. DNA of the CDR3: TGCGCCAGCAGCGACGGGACAGTCGGTAATGAAAAACTGTTTTTT. The chain joins TRBV5-1 to TRBJ1-4; TRBD1 aligns across 7 bases. This CDR3 has 15 residues. The J segment lost 4 bases and the V segment lost 4 bases, leaving 7 bases of the junction unmatched. The V gene's germline CDR1 is SGHRS and CDR2 YFSETQ.

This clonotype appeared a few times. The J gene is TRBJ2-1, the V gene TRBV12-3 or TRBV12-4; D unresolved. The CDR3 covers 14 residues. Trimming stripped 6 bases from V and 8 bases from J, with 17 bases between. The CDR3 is CASSVLGSRDEQFF. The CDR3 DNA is TGTGCCAGCAGCGTCCTAGGGTCCCGGGATGAGCAGTTCTTC.

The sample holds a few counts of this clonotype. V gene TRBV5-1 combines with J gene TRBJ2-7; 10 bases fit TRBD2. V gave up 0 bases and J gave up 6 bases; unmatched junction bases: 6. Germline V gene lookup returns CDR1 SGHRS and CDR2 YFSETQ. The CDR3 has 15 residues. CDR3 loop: CASSLEASGSAEQYF. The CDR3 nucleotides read TGCGCCAGCAGCTTGGAGGCTAGCGGGAGTGCCGAGCAGTACTTC.

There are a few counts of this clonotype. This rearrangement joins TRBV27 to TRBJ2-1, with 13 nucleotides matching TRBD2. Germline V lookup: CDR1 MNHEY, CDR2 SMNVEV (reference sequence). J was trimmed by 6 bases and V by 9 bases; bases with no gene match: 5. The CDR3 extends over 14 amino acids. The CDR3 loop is CASRTSGSRNEQFF. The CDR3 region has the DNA TGTGCCAGTCGGACTAGCGGGAGCCGCAATGAGCAGTTCTTC.

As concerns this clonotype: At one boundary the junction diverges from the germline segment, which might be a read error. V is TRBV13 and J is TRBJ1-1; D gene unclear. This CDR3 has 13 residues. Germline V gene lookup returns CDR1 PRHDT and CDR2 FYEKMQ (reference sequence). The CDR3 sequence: CATSFSWTNEAFF. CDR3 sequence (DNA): TGTGCCACCAGCTTTTCCTGGACGAATGAAGCTTTCTTT.

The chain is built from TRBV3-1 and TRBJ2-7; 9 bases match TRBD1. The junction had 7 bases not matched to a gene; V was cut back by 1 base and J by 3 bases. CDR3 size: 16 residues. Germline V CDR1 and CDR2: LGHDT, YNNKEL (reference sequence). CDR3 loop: CASSQGGQGFDYEQYF. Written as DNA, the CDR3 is TGTGCCAGCAGCCAAGGGGGACAGGGCTTTGACTACGAGCAGTACTTC.

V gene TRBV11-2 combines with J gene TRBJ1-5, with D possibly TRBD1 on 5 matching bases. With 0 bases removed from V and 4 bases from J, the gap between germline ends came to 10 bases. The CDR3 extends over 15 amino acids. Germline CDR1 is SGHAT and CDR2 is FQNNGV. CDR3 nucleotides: TGTGCCAGCAGCTTAGATTCAGGGCCTAATCAGCCCCAGCATTTT. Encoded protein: CASSLDSGPNQPQHF.

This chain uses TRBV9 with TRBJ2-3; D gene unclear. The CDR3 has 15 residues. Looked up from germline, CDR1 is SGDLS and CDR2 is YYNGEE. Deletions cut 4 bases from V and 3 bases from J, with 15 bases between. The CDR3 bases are TGTGCCAGCAGCCCCAGGATTACGTCGACAGATACGCAGTATTTT. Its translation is CASSPRITSTDTQYF.

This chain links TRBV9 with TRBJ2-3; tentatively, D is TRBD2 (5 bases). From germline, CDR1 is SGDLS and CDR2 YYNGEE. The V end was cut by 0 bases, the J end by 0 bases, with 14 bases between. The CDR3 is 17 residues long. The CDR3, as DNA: TGTGCCAGCAGCGTAGTTGGGAGCGGTTCTAGCACAGATACGCAGTATTTT. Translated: CASSVVGSGSSTDTQYF.

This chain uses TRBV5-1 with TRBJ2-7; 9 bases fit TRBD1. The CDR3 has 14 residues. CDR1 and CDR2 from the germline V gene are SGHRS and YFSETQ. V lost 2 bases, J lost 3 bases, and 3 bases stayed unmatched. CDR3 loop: CASSFGTGYYEQYF. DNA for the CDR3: TGCGCCAGCAGCTTCGGGACAGGGTACTACGAGCAGTACTTC. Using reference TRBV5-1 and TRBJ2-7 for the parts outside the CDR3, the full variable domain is KAGVTQTPRYLIKTRGQQVTLSCSPISGHRSVSWYQQTPGQGLQFLFEYFSETQRNKGNFPGRFSGRQFSNSRSEMNVSTLELGDSALYLCASSFGTGYYEQYFGPGTRLTVT.

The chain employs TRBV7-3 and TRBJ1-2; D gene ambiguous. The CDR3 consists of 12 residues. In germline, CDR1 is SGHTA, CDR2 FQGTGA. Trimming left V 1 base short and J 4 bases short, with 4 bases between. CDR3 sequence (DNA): TGTGCCAGCAGCTTAAACGGCTATGGCTACACCTTC. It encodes CASSLNGYGYTF.

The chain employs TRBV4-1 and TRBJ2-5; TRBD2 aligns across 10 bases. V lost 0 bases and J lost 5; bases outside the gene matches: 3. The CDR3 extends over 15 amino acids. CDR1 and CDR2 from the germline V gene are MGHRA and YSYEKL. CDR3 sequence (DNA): TGCGCCAGCAGCCAAGAGGGACTAGCGACGGAGACCCAGTACTTC. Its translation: CASSQEGLATETQYF.

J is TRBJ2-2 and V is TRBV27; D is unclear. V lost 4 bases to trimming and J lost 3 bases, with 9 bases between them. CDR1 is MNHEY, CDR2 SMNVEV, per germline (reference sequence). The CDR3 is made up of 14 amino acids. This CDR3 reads CASSWFGDTGELFF. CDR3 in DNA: TGTGCCAGCAGTTGGTTTGGGGACACCGGGGAGCTGTTTTTT.

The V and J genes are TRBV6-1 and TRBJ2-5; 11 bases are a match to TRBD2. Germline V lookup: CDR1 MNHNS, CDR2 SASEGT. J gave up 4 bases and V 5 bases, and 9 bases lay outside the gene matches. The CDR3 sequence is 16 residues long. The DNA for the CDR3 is TGTGCCAGCAGTCAAGGACTAGCGGGCCAGGGAGAGACCCAGTACTTC. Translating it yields CASSQGLAGQGETQYF.

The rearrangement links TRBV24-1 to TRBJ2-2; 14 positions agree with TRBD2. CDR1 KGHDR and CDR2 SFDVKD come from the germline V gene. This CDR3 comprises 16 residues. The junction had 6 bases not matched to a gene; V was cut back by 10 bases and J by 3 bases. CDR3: CATTGTSGSYTGELFF. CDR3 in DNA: TGTGCCACTACCGGGACTAGCGGGAGCTACACCGGGGAGCTGTTTTTT.

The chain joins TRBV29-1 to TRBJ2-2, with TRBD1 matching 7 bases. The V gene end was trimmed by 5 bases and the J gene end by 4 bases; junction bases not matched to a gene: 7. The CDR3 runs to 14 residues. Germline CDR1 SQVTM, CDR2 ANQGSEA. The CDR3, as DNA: TGCAGCGTTATAAGACAGGGCTCCACCGGGGAGCTGTTTTTT. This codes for CSVIRQGSTGELFF.

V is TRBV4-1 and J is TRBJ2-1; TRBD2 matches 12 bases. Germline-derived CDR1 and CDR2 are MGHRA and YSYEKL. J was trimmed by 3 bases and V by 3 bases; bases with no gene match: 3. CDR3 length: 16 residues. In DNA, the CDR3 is TGCGCCAGCAGCCACCAGACTAGCGGGAGCTACAATGAGCAGTTCTTC. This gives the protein CASSHQTSGSYNEQFF.